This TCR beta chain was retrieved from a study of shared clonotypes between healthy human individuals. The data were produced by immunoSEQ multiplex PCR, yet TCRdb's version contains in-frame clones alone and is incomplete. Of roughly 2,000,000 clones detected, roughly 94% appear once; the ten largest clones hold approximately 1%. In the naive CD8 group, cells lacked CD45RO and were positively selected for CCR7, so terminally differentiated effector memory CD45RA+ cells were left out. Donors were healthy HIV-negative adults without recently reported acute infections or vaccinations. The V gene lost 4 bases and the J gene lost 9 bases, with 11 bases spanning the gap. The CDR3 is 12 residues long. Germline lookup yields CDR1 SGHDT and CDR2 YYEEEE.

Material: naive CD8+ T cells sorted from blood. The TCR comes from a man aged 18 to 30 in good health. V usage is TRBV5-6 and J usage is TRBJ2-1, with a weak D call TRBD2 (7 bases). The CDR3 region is CASSPGGAEQFF. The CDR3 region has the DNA TGTGCCAGCAGCCCGGGGGGCGCTGAGCAGTTCTTC.